This TCR beta chain was identified during a study of control samples from healthy donors and cancer patients. This table comes from immunoSEQ multiplex PCR, and its TCRdb copy is limited to in-frame clones, with some not included. The sample carries fewer than 150,000 clones, 80% to 95% recorded once. V lost 0 bases and J lost 6, with 26 bases in between. Germline CDR1 is MDHEN and CDR2 is SYDVKM. The CDR3 loop spans 20 amino acids. The J gene is TRBJ2-2, the V gene TRBV28, with a possible D match to TRBD1 (6 bases). This sequence originates from a young man in good health. The sample comprised blood. CDR3 protein: CASSLWGAVPAQTRAGELFF. In DNA form, the CDR3 reads TGTGCCAGCAGTTTATGGGGGGCGGTGCCGGCACAAACGAGGGCCGGGGAGCTGTTTTTT.